These T cell receptor beta chains were read from a single sample in a study of blood T cell repertoires in COVID-19. Sequencing was performed with immunoSEQ multiplex PCR; in TCRdb, only in-frame clones are kept and a portion is missing. The sample lists 90,000 or so clones, 83% occurring once. The sequenced material came from peripheral blood. These receptors all stem from a human donor in a cohort sampled during active COVID-19. CDR3s include the opening cysteine and the closing phenylalanine or tryptophan. Rows may omit the clone size; those that give it use once, few, many or a size class.

CDR3	V	J	size
CASSENMQANFYNEQFF	TRBV2	TRBJ2-1	NA
CASSLTGSNEKLFF	TRBV5-5	TRBJ1-4	NA
CASSLEGREDGYTF	TRBV5-1	TRBJ1-2	few
CASSQDPGLQETQYF	TRBV19	TRBJ2-5	NA
CASSLGGTVIGELFF	TRBV5-1	TRBJ2-2	NA
CASSRRPAGSSYNEQFF	TRBV7-9	TRBJ2-1	NA
CASSLGQGNQPQHF	TRBV28	TRBJ1-5	NA
CAWSYRDSGNTIYF	TRBV30	TRBJ1-3	NA
CASSQPTRRISTDTQYF	TRBV3-1/TRBV3-2	TRBJ2-3	NA
CASSKSLTSGNYEQYF	TRBV21-1	TRBJ2-7	once
CASSPVALLGQGDTEAFF	TRBV18	TRBJ1-1	NA
CASSLRQSNQPQHF	TRBV6-2/TRBV6-3	TRBJ1-5	NA
CATSDSRTSGGTNEQFF	TRBV24-1	TRBJ2-1	NA
CASSSSGSSYNEQFF	TRBV5-4	TRBJ2-1	NA
CASSRLRDTYEQYF	TRBV6-5	TRBJ2-7	NA
CASSNTGTSGYNEQFF	TRBV19	TRBJ2-1	NA
CASSPVQGSYNEQFF	TRBV5-1	TRBJ2-1	NA
CSGDRRTSYNEQFF	TRBV29-1	TRBJ2-1	NA
CASSRQEAQGGFYSPLHF	TRBV5-1	TRBJ1-6	NA
CASSLTPGLAGSGQFF	TRBV7-2	TRBJ2-1	NA
CASSFGGAQETQYF	TRBV7-2	TRBJ2-5	NA
CASSFTGYTEAFF	TRBV7-9	TRBJ1-1	few
CASSSLAGVWEQYF	TRBV5-1	TRBJ2-7	NA
CASSYDRYRESPQHF	TRBV6-5	TRBJ1-5	once
CASSWGTGIDYGYTF	TRBV5-1	TRBJ1-2	NA
CASSQVNEVDTEAFF	TRBV4-2	TRBJ1-1	NA
CSVYRDYGYTF	TRBV29-1	TRBJ1-2	NA
CASRRRGVTGELFF	TRBV7-3	TRBJ2-2	NA
CASSKSPGNTGELFF	TRBV7-3	TRBJ2-2	NA